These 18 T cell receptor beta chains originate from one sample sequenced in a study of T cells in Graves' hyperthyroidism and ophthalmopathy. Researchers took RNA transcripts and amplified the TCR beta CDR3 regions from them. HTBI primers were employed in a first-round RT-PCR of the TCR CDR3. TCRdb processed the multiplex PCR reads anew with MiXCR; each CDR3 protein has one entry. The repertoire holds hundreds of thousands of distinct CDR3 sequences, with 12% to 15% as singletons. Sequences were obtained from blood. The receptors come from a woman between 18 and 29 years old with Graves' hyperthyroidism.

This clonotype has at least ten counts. As DNA, the CDR3 is TGTGCCAGCAGTCCAGGGTATGGCTACACCTTC. Encoded protein: CASSPGYGYTF. This chain joins TRBV3-1 and TRBJ1-2; TRBD1 is a possible D gene (5 bases). V lost 6 bases and J lost 5, with 7 bases in between. CDR1 and CDR2 (germline): LGHDT, YNNKEL (reference sequence). The CDR3 extends over 11 amino acids.

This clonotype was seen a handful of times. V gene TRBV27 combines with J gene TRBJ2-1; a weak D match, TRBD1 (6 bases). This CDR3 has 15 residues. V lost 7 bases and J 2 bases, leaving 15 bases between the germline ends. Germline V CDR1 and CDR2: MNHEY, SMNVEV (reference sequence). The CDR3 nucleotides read TGTGCCAGCAACTCTGGACAGTTAGCCTACAATGAGCAGTTCTTC. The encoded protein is CASNSGQLAYNEQFF.

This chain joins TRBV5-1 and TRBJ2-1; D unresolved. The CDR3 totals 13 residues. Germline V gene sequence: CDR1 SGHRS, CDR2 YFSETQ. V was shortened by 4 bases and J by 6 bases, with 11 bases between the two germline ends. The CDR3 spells CASSRGLGNEQFF. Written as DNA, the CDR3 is TGCGCCAGCAGCCGAGGCCTGGGCAATGAGCAGTTCTTC.

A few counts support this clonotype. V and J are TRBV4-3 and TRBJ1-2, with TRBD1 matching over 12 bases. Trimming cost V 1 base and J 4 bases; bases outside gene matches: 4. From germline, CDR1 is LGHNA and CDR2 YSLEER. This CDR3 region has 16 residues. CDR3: CASSQGRDRGLYGYTF. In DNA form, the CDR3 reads TGCGCCAGCAGCCAAGGTCGGGACAGGGGGCTCTATGGCTACACCTTC.

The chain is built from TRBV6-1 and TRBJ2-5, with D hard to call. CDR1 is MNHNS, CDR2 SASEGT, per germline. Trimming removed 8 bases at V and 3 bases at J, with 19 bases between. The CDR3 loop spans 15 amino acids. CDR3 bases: TGTGCCAGCGGATCTCGGCTCGTGGGAAAAGAGACCCAGTACTTC. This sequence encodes CASGSRLVGKETQYF.

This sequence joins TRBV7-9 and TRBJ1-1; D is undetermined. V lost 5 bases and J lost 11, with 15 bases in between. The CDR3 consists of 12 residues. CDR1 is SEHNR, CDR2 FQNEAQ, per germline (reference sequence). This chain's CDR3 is CASSIKGIGAFF. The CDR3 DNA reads TGTGCCAGCAGCATCAAGGGTATAGGGGCTTTCTTT. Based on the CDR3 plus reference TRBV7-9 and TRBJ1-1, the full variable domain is DTGVSQNPRHKITKRGQNVTFRCDPISEHNRLYWYRQTLGQGPEFLTYFQNEAQLEKSRLLSDRFSAERPKGSFSTLEIQRTEQGDSAMYLCASSIKGIGAFFGQGTRLTVV.

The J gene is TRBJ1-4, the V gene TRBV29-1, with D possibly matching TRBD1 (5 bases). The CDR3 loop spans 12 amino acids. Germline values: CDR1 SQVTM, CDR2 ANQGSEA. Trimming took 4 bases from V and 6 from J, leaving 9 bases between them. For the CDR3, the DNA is TGCAGCGTTGGAGGGACCTATGAAAAACTGTTTTTT. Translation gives CSVGGTYEKLFF.

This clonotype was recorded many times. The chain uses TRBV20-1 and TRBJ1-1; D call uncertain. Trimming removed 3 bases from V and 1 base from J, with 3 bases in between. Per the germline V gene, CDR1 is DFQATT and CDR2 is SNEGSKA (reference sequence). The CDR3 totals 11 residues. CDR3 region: CSASQNTEAFF. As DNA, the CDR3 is TGCAGTGCTAGTCAGAACACTGAAGCTTTCTTT.

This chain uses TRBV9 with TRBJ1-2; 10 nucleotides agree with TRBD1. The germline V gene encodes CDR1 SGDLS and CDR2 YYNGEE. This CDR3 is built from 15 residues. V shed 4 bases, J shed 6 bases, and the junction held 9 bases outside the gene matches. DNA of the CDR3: TGTGCCAGCAGCCGCGACAGGGGGCGCCCCGATGGCTACACCTTC. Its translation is CASSRDRGRPDGYTF. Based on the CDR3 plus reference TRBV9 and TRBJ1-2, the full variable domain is DSGVTQTPKHLITATGQRVTLRCSPRSGDLSVYWYQQSLDQGLQFLIQYYNGEERAKGNILERFSAQQFPDLHSELNLSSLELGDSALYFCASSRDRGRPDGYTFGSGTRLTVV.

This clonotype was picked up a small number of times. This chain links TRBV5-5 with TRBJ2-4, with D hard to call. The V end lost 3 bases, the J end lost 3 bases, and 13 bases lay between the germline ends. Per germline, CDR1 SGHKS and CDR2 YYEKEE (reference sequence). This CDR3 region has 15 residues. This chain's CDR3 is CASSSAATNKNIQYF. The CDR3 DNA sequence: TGTGCCAGCAGCTCGGCAGCTACTAACAAAAACATTCAGTACTTC. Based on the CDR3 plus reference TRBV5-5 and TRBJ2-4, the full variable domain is DAGVTQSPTHLIKTRGQQVTLRCSPISGHKSVSWYQQVLGQGPQFIFQYYEKEERGRGNFPDRFSARQFPNYSSELNVNALLLGDSALYLCASSSAATNKNIQYFGAGTRLSVL.

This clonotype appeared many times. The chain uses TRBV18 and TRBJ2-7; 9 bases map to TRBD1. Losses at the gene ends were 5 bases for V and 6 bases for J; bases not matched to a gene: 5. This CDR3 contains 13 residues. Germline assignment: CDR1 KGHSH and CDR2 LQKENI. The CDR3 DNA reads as TGTGCCAGCTCAGAGGGACAGGGCGGCGAGCAGTACTTC. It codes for CASSEGQGGEQYF.

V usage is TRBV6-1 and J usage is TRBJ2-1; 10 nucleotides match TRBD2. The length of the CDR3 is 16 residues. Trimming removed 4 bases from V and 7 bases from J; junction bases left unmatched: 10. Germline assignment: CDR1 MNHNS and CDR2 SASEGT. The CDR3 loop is CASSGFLAGGDNEQFF. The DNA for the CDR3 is TGTGCCAGCAGTGGCTTTTTAGCGGGAGGTGATAATGAGCAGTTCTTC.

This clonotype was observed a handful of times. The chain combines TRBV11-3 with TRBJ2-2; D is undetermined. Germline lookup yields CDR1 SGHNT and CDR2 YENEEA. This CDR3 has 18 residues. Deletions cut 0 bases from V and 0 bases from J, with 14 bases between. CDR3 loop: CASSLDVWGSPNTGELFF. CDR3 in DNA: TGTGCCAGCAGCTTAGATGTTTGGGGATCCCCGAACACCGGGGAGCTGTTTTTT.

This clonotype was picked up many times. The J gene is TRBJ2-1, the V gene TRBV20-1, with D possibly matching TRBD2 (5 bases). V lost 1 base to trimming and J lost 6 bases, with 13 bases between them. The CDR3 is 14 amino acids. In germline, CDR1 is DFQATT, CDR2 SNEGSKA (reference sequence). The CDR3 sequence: CSARVRTWANEQFF. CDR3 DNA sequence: TGCAGTGCTAGAGTCAGGACTTGGGCCAATGAGCAGTTCTTC.

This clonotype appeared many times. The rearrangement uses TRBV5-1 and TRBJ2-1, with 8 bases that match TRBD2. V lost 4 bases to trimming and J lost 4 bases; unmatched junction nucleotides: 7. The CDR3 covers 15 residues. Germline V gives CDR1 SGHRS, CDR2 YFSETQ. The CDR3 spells CASSITSGTYNEQFF. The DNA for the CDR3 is TGCGCCAGCAGCATCACTAGCGGCACTTACAATGAGCAGTTCTTC.

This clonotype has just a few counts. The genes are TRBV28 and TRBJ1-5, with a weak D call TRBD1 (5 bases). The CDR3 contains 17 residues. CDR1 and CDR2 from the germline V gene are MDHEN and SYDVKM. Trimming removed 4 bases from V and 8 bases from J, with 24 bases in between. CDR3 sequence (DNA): TGTGCCAGCAGTTCCTTGGTGTTTGACAGCCTAATCAAGCCCCAGCATTTT. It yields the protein CASSSLVFDSLIKPQHF.

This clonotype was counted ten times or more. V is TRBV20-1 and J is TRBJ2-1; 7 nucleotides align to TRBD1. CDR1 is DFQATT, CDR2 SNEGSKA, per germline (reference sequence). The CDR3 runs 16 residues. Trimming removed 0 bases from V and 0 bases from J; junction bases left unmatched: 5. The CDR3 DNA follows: TGCAGTGCTAGAGATCCGGGACAGAGCTCCTACAATGAGCAGTTCTTC. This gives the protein CSARDPGQSSYNEQFF.

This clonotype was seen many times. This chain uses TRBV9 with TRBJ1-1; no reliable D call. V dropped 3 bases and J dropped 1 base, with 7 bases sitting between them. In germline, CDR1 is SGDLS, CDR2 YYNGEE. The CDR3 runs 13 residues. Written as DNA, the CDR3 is TGTGCCAGCAGCGCATACGGGAACACTGAAGCTTTCTTT. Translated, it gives CASSAYGNTEAFF.